This TCR beta chain comes out of a study of blood T cell repertoires in COVID-19. In the authors' methods: For nucleated cells, counts were estimated from reference gene primer amplification. Libraries were prepared by immunoSEQ multiplex PCR; TCRdb keeps only in-frame clonotypes and omits some of them. V, J and clone size derive from that table, while D and trimming were established from the DNA sequence. The sample lists a few hundred thousand clones; roughly 90% were seen once. The V end was cut by 5 bases, the J end by 2 bases, with 15 bases between. The CDR3 loop spans 15 amino acids. Germline V gives CDR1 SGHTA, CDR2 FQGNSA.

The source is a woman aged 45-65 years with acute or convalescent COVID-19. Sequencing used peripheral blood. V and J are TRBV7-2 and TRBJ2-5; no reliable D call. CDR3 in DNA: TGTGCCAGCAGCCAGGATAGGATTAAACAAGAGACCCAGTACTTC. This translates into CASSQDRIKQETQYF.